This T cell receptor beta chain was captured by sequencing in a study of T cell responses to AZD1222 COVID-19 vaccine. Study outcomes and limitations: Dominant at 160-218 and 743-854, vaccine-associated CD4 TCRs also spanned spike.

This clone was picked up one time. The antigen is not known. Sequencing was performed with immunoSEQ multiplex PCR; in TCRdb, only in-frame clones are kept and a portion is missing. The sample yields 90,000 to 120,000 clones, roughly 85% seen once. Deletions cut 3 bases from V and 5 bases from J, with 10 bases between. The CDR3 covers 13 residues. Looked up from germline, CDR1 is SEHNR and CDR2 is FQNEAQ (reference sequence). V gene TRBV7-9 combines with J gene TRBJ2-5; D gene unclear. The receptor was derived from an adult who received the AZD1222 COVID-19 vaccine. The sample was peripheral blood, taken 28 days after the second AZD1222 dose. The CDR3 DNA follows: TGTGCCAGCAGCTTGTCGCTCAGGGAGACCCAGTACTTC. Encoded protein: CASSLSLRETQYF. The whole variable domain, filled in from reference TRBV7-9 and TRBJ2-5, reads DTGVSQNPRHKITKRGQNVTFRCDPISEHNRLYWYRQTLGQGPEFLTYFQNEAQLEKSRLLSDRFSAERPKGSFSTLEIQRTEQGDSAMYLCASSLSLRETQYFGPGTRLLVL.